What follows are 32 T cell receptor beta chains derived from one specimen sequenced in a study of blood T cell repertoires in COVID-19. Sequencing was performed with immunoSEQ multiplex PCR; in TCRdb, only in-frame clones are kept and a portion is missing. The profile shows about 110,000 clones, around 88% of them singletons. The source material was peripheral blood. These receptor sequences come from a woman in her forties or fifties with active or convalescent COVID-19.

Written as DNA, the CDR3 is TGTGCCAGCACCACGGGACTCGCCTACAATGAGCAGTTCTTC. Protein: CASTTGLAYNEQFF. The rearrangement uses TRBV7-9 and TRBJ2-1, with D maybe TRBD2 (6 bases). This CDR3 is built from 14 residues. Germline CDR1 is SEHNR and CDR2 is FQNEAQ (reference sequence). V was pared by 7 bases and J by 2 bases, with 12 bases between. The complete variable domain, with remaining parts taken from reference TRBV7-9 and TRBJ2-1, reads DTGVSQNPRHKITKRGQNVTFRCDPISEHNRLYWYRQTLGQGPEFLTYFQNEAQLEKSRLLSDRFSAERPKGSFSTLEIQRTEQGDSAMYLCASTTGLAYNEQFFGPGTRLTVL.

The genes are TRBV11-2 and TRBJ1-5; D might be TRBD1 (6 bases). Trimming shortened V by 5 bases and J by 7 bases, and 12 bases separated the two germline ends. This CDR3 spans 13 amino acids. The V gene's germline CDR1 is SGHAT and CDR2 FQNNGV. In DNA form, the CDR3 reads TGTGCCAGCAGCCTCGACAGGACCCAGCCCCAGCATTTT. It yields the protein CASSLDRTQPQHF.

The chain is built from TRBV27 and TRBJ1-1, with unresolved D. Trimming shortened V by 10 bases and J by 0 bases, and 12 bases separated the two germline ends. The CDR3 spans 13 residues. Germline V lookup: CDR1 MNHEY, CDR2 SMNVEV (reference sequence). CDR3 region: CATSGRMNTEAFF. In DNA, the CDR3 is TGTGCCACCTCCGGGAGGATGAACACTGAAGCTTTCTTT.

This clone appeared a few times. The chain links TRBV11-2 to TRBJ2-7; 8 bases are a match to TRBD2. Germline CDR1 and CDR2: SGHAT and FQNNGV. Trimming took 1 base from V and 5 from J; bases not matched to a gene: 13. This CDR3 contains 17 residues. CDR3 sequence: CASSLVGSGSFLDEQYF. Here the CDR3 DNA reads TGTGCCAGCAGCTTAGTGGGAAGCGGGAGCTTTCTTGACGAGCAGTACTTC.

This clone was seen just once. The gene calls are TRBV6-1 and TRBJ1-3, with D uncertain. This CDR3 is built from 15 residues. Per the germline V gene, CDR1 is MNHNS and CDR2 is SASEGT. Trimming removed 3 bases from V and 0 bases from J, with 9 bases in between. CDR3 amino acids: CASSDGPSSGNTIYF. CDR3 sequence (DNA): TGTGCCAGCAGTGATGGGCCGAGCTCTGGAAACACCATATATTTT.

CDR3 sequence: CASSQDLDRVSEQYF. The DNA for the CDR3 is TGCGCCAGCAGCCAAGATCTTGACAGGGTAAGCGAGCAGTACTTC. This chain links TRBV4-3 with TRBJ2-7, with 7 bases identical to TRBD1. Looked up from germline, CDR1 is LGHNA and CDR2 is YSLEER. This CDR3 spans 15 amino acids. The trim removed 0 bases at V and 6 bases at J, leaving 8 bases unmatched.

This clone has more than one count but fewer than ten. J is TRBJ1-5 and V is TRBV6-1; no clear D gene. Germline CDR1 MNHNS, CDR2 SASEGT. CDR3 length equals 15 residues. Trimming removed 2 bases from V and 5 bases from J, with 13 bases in between. The CDR3 DNA is TGTGCCAGCAGTGAATGGGTGGCGGGAGATCAGCCCCAGCATTTT. Amino acids: CASSEWVAGDQPQHF.

CDR3 bases: TGTGCCAGCAGTACAGCATTTGGTTGGTCCGGGGAGCTGTTTTTT. Amino acids: CASSTAFGWSGELFF. The chain combines TRBV6-5 with TRBJ2-2; D is uncertain. From germline, CDR1 is MNHEY and CDR2 SVGAGI. V gave up 5 bases and J gave up 6 bases, with 16 bases separating them. This CDR3 has 15 residues.

This chain links TRBV18 with TRBJ2-1, with D unclear. CDR1 and CDR2 (germline): KGHSH, LQKENI. CDR3 length equals 16 residues. V lost 0 bases to trimming and J lost 0 bases, with 9 bases between them. CDR3 nucleotide sequence: TGTGCCAGCTCACCACCGGAGACTGTCTCCTACAATGAGCAGTTCTTC. Residues: CASSPPETVSYNEQFF.

This clone was recorded once. The chain recombines TRBV27 with TRBJ2-4; the D gene is possibly TRBD1 (7 bases). The CDR3 is 13 residues long. Germline V CDR1 and CDR2: MNHEY, SMNVEV (reference sequence). The V end lost 8 bases, the J end lost 5 bases, and 13 bases lay between the germline ends. The CDR3 coding sequence is TGTGCCAGCTATCGCAGGGGGGAAAACATTCAGTACTTC. Its translation is CASYRRGENIQYF.

Only a few counts were recorded for this clone. The gene calls are TRBV25-1 and TRBJ1-2; 8 bases agree with TRBD1. The CDR3 loop spans 14 amino acids. The V segment lost 2 bases and the J segment 8 bases; nucleotides outside the gene matches: 7. The germline gives CDR1 MGHDK, CDR2 SYGVNS. The CDR3 region has the DNA TGTGCCAGCAGTGAAGGACAGGGTGTCCGGGGCTACACCTTC. Translated: CASSEGQGVRGYTF.

The rearrangement uses TRBV9 and TRBJ1-2; no clear D. This CDR3 is built from 13 residues. V shed 0 bases and J shed 6 bases, with 9 bases lying between them. Germline V gene data show CDR1 as SGDLS and CDR2 as YYNGEE. The CDR3 sequence: CASSVGGPDGYTF. DNA for the CDR3: TGTGCCAGCAGCGTAGGTGGGCCTGATGGCTACACCTTC.

The chain links TRBV6-6 to TRBJ1-5; D is uncertain. Germline lookup yields CDR1 MNHNY and CDR2 SVGAGI (reference sequence). The CDR3 is 13 residues long. Trimming removed 11 bases from V and 4 bases from J, with 15 bases in between. The CDR3 spells CAAVSYGNQPQHF. The CDR3 bases are TGTGCCGCCGTCTCATACGGGAATCAGCCCCAGCATTTT.

V is TRBV12-3 or TRBV12-4 and J is TRBJ1-2, with 10 nucleotides matching TRBD1. The CDR3 has 13 residues. The trim removed 10 bases at V and 8 bases at J, leaving 10 bases unmatched. CDR3 sequence reads: CATVWDRGRGYTF. The CDR3 DNA reads TGTGCCACCGTGTGGGACAGGGGACGGGGCTACACCTTC.

The chain combines TRBV19 with TRBJ2-2; weak D call: TRBD1 (6 bases). The CDR3 covers 14 residues. Between the trimmed V and J ends, which lost 3 bases and 4 bases, there was a span of 9 bases. Germline V CDR1 and CDR2: LNHDA, SQIVND (reference sequence). The CDR3 DNA is TGTGCCAGTAGTATGCAGGGGTCCACCGGGGAGCTGTTTTTT. Its translation is CASSMQGSTGELFF.

The V gene is TRBV19, the J gene TRBJ2-3; tentatively, D is TRBD2 (6 bases). The CDR3 has 16 amino acids. Trimming cost V 7 bases and J 6 bases, with 23 bases left between them. Per germline, CDR1 LNHDA and CDR2 SQIVND (reference sequence). In nucleotides, the CDR3 is TGTGCCAGTACCCCCGGTGCGGGATACCTGGCGGATACGCAGTATTTT. This encodes CASTPGAGYLADTQYF. Using reference TRBV19 and TRBJ2-3 for the parts outside the CDR3, the full variable domain is DGGITQSPKYLFRKEGQNVTLSCEQNLNHDAMYWYRQDPGQGLRLIYYSQIVNDFQKGDIAEGYSVSREKKESFPLTVTSAQKNPTAFYLCASTPGAGYLADTQYFGPGTRLTVL.

J is TRBJ1-1 and V is TRBV4-1; TRBD1 might be the D (5 bases). Trimming pared 2 bases from V and 0 bases from J, leaving 10 bases between. The CDR3 loop spans 15 amino acids. From germline, CDR1 is MGHRA and CDR2 YSYEKL. CDR3 nucleotide sequence: TGCGCCAGCAGCCAACAGGGAGGGGTGAACACTGAAGCTTTCTTT. Amino acid sequence: CASSQQGGVNTEAFF.

This clone has just one count. The rearrangement uses TRBV25-1 and TRBJ2-1; the match to TRBD2 covers 7 bases. Germline lookup yields CDR1 MGHDK and CDR2 SYGVNS. There are 17 residues in the CDR3. V lost 0 bases to trimming and J lost 8 bases; unmatched junction nucleotides: 13. DNA for the CDR3: TGTGCCAGCAGTGAATACGTACGGGCGGGAGTAGGTGATGAGCAGTTCTTC. Protein sequence: CASSEYVRAGVGDEQFF. Based on the CDR3 plus reference TRBV25-1 and TRBJ2-1, the full variable domain is EADIYQTPRYLVIGTGKKITLECSQTMGHDKMYWYQQDPGMELHLIHYSYGVNSTEKGDLSSESTVSRIRTEHFPLTLESARPSHTSQYLCASSEYVRAGVGDEQFFGPGTRLTVL.

The rearrangement links TRBV10-3 to TRBJ2-5; 10 nucleotides agree with TRBD2. The CDR3 runs to 15 residues. The germline CDR1 and CDR2 sequences are ENHRY and SYGVKD. The V and J ends lost 0 bases and 2 bases, in that order; junction bases with no gene match: 0. CDR3 DNA sequence: TGTGCCATCAGTGAGTCAGCGGGAGGGCAAGAGACCCAGTACTTC. This gives the protein CAISESAGGQETQYF.

V and J are TRBV6-2 or TRBV6-3 and TRBJ2-1, with unresolved D. This CDR3 spans 12 amino acids. Trimming left V 7 bases short and J 6 bases short, with 10 bases between. In germline, CDR1 is MNHEY, CDR2 SVGEGT. The CDR3 region has the DNA TGTGCCAGCACCCCCGGTGGCAATGAGCAGTTCTTC. Residues: CASTPGGNEQFF.

V and J are TRBV4-3 and TRBJ2-7, with 9 bases aligning to TRBD1. Germline CDR1 LGHNA, CDR2 YSLEER. Trimming cost V 5 bases and J 7 bases; bases outside gene matches: 15. The CDR3 totals 16 residues. CDR3 in amino acids: CASSVTGTGNGDEQYF. The CDR3 DNA follows: TGCGCCAGCAGCGTAACCGGGACAGGGAATGGTGATGAGCAGTACTTC.

V usage is TRBV5-4 and J usage is TRBJ2-1, with TRBD1 identical over 12 bases. Germline V gene data show CDR1 as SGHNT and CDR2 as YYREEE (reference sequence). The CDR3 extends over 16 amino acids. Germline trimming cut 4 bases from V and 9 bases from J; bases unmatched to any gene: 11. The CDR3 DNA reads TGTGCCAGCAGCGCGGGGACAGGGGGCTTACGTTCTGAGCAGTTCTTC. This gives the protein CASSAGTGGLRSEQFF.

The chain couples TRBV18 to TRBJ1-2, with no clear D. V shed 1 base and J shed 4 bases, with 10 bases lying between them. Per the germline V gene, CDR1 is KGHSH and CDR2 is LQKENI. The CDR3 extends over 14 amino acids. CDR3 DNA: TGTGCCAGCTCACCACTTCAGGCCAGCTATGGCTACACCTTC. This gives the protein CASSPLQASYGYTF.

This chain joins TRBV10-3 and TRBJ2-6; D not resolved. The germline V and J ends were trimmed by 9 bases and 2 bases, with 11 bases remaining between them. This CDR3 comprises 14 residues. Per germline, CDR1 ENHRY and CDR2 SYGVKD. The DNA for the CDR3 is TGTGCCATAGCCCTGGGCACTGGGGCCAACGTCCTGACTTTC. Translating gives CAIALGTGANVLTF.

The genes are TRBV2 and TRBJ1-1; 7 bases agree with TRBD1. Germline CDR1 and CDR2: SNHLY and FYNNEI. This CDR3 contains 15 residues. Germline trimming cut 8 bases from V and 4 bases from J; bases unmatched to any gene: 13. The CDR3 DNA is TGTGCCAGCCTCACAGGGGCTTCCTCGGGCACTGAAGCTTTCTTT. Translated, it gives CASLTGASSGTEAFF.

The chain carries TRBV12-3 or TRBV12-4 and TRBJ2-2; D is ambiguous. The CDR3 consists of 13 residues. V was clipped by 8 bases and J by 0 bases, with 7 bases between them. The CDR3: CASPAPNTGELFF. The DNA for the CDR3 is TGTGCCAGCCCAGCGCCGAACACCGGGGAGCTGTTTTTT.

The gene calls are TRBV5-1 and TRBJ1-6, with 12 bases identical to TRBD1. V was pared by 4 bases and J by 9 bases, with 2 bases of the junction left unmatched. The CDR3 contains 14 residues. CDR1 is SGHRS, CDR2 YFSETQ, per germline. The CDR3 is CASSEGQGASPLHF. CDR3 DNA: TGCGCCAGCAGCGAGGGACAGGGGGCTTCACCCCTCCACTTT.

The genes are TRBV7-9 and TRBJ1-4; TRBD1 might be the D (5 bases). V was trimmed by 4 bases and J by 8 bases, leaving 14 bases between them. There are 14 residues in the CDR3. The V gene's germline CDR1 is SEHNR and CDR2 FQNEAQ (reference sequence). Here the CDR3 DNA reads TGTGCCAGCAGCTCCTACAGGTTTCCCGAAAAACTGTTTTTT. This codes for CASSSYRFPEKLFF.

This chain uses TRBV7-2 with TRBJ1-1, with D hard to call. V lost 1 base, J lost 7 bases, and 16 bases lay in between. The CDR3 is 15 amino acids. Germline V gives CDR1 SGHTA, CDR2 FQGNSA. DNA of the CDR3: TGTGCCAGCAGCTTAGATGATGGCGGGGTGGTTGAAGCTTTCTTT. Protein: CASSLDDGGVVEAFF.

The rearrangement uses TRBV10-3 and TRBJ2-1; possible D gene TRBD2, 6 bases. The V end lost 4 bases, the J end lost 10 bases, and 14 bases lay between the germline ends. CDR1 is ENHRY and CDR2 is SYGVKD in the germline V gene. The CDR3 is made up of 13 amino acids. CDR3 sequence reads: CAISAVAAGEQFF. CDR3 bases: TGTGCCATCAGTGCGGTAGCGGCAGGGGAGCAGTTCTTC.

V usage is TRBV28 and J usage is TRBJ1-3; D remains unclear. From germline, CDR1 is MDHEN and CDR2 SYDVKM. V was clipped by 6 bases and J by 0 bases, with 12 bases between them. This CDR3 contains 15 residues. The CDR3 sequence: CASSADIRSGNTIYF. The CDR3 bases are TGTGCCAGCAGCGCCGACATTCGCTCTGGAAACACCATATATTTT.

The chain is built from TRBV5-6 and TRBJ1-2; 9 bases are shared with TRBD1. After removal of 2 bases from V and 0 bases from J, the junction contained 8 bases not matched to a gene. Germline CDR1 SGHDT, CDR2 YYEEEE. The CDR3 consists of 17 residues. CDR3 sequence (DNA): TGTGCCAGCAGCTTCCGCGGGGACAGGGAAACTAACTATGGCTACACCTTC. The encoded protein is CASSFRGDRETNYGYTF.